A selection of T cell receptor beta chains follows, all from one sample in a study of blood T cells in healthy people across ages. TCRdb fed the 5' RACE reads into MiXCR, producing one record per CDR3 protein. The sample records 800,000 to 1,000,000 distinct CDR3 sequences, roughly 43% being singletons. Sequencing was done on a sample of blood. These receptors originate from a young man in good health. Both conserved end residues are part of each CDR3. D genes are given only for firm matches. A clone size is listed for some rows: how often the clone was seen (once, few, many), or a class if it is expanded.

.	TRBJ2-1	14	TRBD1	TRBV6-2/TRBV6-3	CASSLRQGTHEQFF	TGTGCCAGCAGTCTACGACAGGGTACCCACGAGCAGTTCTTC
few	TRBJ2-7	14	.	TRBV2	CASSEDGGSYEQYF	TGTGCCAGCAGTGAAGATGGCGGGTCCTACGAGCAGTACTTC
few	TRBJ2-3	13	.	TRBV7-2	CASSRGGSDTQYF	TGTGCCAGCAGCCGAGGGGGTTCAGATACGCAGTATTTT
once	TRBJ1-2	17	.	TRBV20-1	CSARQQGSRSVNYGYTF	TGCAGTGCTAGACAACAGGGTTCGAGGAGTGTAAACTATGGCTACACCTTC
few	TRBJ2-7	19	.	TRBV6-2/TRBV6-3	CASSALWGANGGPMDEQYF	TGTGCCAGCAGTGCCTTATGGGGGGCCAATGGGGGGCCAATGGACGAGCAGTACTTC
.	TRBJ2-7	15	TRBD1	TRBV24-1	CATSHRDRGYYEQYF	TGTGCCACCAGTCATCGGGACAGGGGGTATTACGAGCAGTACTTC
few	TRBJ1-2	15	.	TRBV7-2	CASSPEPASNYGYTF	TGTGCCAGCAGCCCGGAACCCGCGTCTAACTATGGCTACACCTTC
.	TRBJ2-1	13	.	TRBV6-5	CASSFIGVYEQFF	TGTGCCAGCAGTTTCATCGGGGTCTACGAGCAGTTCTTC
few	TRBJ2-2	13	.	TRBV5-6	CASSFGGTGELFF	TGTGCCAGCAGCTTCGGCGGCACCGGGGAGCTGTTTTTT
.	TRBJ2-7	16	.	TRBV10-3	CAISEPIDRGSYEQYF	TGTGCCATCAGTGAGCCGATTGACCGGGGGTCCTACGAGCAGTACTTC
.	TRBJ1-2	15	.	TRBV3-1	CASSLRWRGAYGYTF	TGTGCCAGCAGCCTAAGATGGAGGGGGGCTTATGGCTACACCTTC
.	TRBJ2-1	15	TRBD2	TRBV13	CASSPTSGRADEQFF	TGTGCCAGCAGCCCAACTAGCGGGAGAGCGGATGAGCAGTTCTTC
.	TRBJ1-4	12	.	TRBV2	CASTRHREKLFF	TGTGCCAGCACAAGGCACAGGGAAAAACTGTTTTTT
.	TRBJ2-5	13	.	TRBV7-2	CASSDDGLETQYF	TGTGCCAGCAGTGACGATGGATTGGAGACCCAGTACTTC
few	TRBJ2-3	15	.	TRBV28	CASSSTRTSTDTQYF	TGTGCCAGCAGTTCCACCAGGACTAGCACAGATACGCAGTATTTT
few	TRBJ1-1	14	.	TRBV7-3	CASSSNGENTEAFF	TGTGCCAGCAGCTCAAACGGGGAGAACACTGAAGCTTTCTTT
.	TRBJ2-4	13	.	TRBV27	CASSWTVGNIQYF	TGTGCCAGCAGTTGGACAGTAGGAAACATTCAGTACTTC
.	TRBJ2-1	15	.	TRBV7-2	CASRSRGDVYNEQFF	TGTGCCAGCAGGAGCAGGGGCGACGTCTACAATGAGCAGTTCTTC
.	TRBJ2-5	11	.	TRBV20-1	CSARVTGTQYF	TGCAGTGCTAGGGTAACGGGGACCCAGTACTTC
.	TRBJ2-1	11	TRBD1	TRBV29-1	CSDRGYNEQFF	TGCAGCGACAGGGGCTACAATGAGCAGTTCTTC
.	TRBJ2-5	15	.	TRBV5-1	CASSLVQEYQETQYF	TGCGCCAGCAGCTTGGTACAGGAGTACCAAGAGACCCAGTACTTC
few	TRBJ2-7	16	.	TRBV29-1	CSVDGREGGGSYEQYF	TGCAGCGTTGACGGACGCGAAGGTGGGGGCTCCTACGAGCAGTACTTC
once	TRBJ2-1	15	.	TRBV3-1	CACSQDQSDYNEQFF	TGTGCCTGCAGCCAAGATCAGTCGGACTACAATGAGCAGTTCTTC